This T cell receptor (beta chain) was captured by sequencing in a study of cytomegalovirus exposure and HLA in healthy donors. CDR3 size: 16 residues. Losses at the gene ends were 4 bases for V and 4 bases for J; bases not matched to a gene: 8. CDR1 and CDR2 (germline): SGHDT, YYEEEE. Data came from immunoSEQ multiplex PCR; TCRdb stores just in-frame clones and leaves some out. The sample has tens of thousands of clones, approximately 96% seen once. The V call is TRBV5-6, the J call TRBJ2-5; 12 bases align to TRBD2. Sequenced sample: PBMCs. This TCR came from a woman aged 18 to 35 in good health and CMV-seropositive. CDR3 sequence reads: CASSPRLAGVRETQYF. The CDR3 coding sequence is TGTGCCAGCAGCCCCCGACTAGCGGGAGTCCGAGAGACCCAGTACTTC.